The subject of this entry is one T cell receptor (beta chain). These data come from a study of T cell changes during pregnancy in multiple sclerosis. Profiling relied on immunoSEQ multiplex PCR, and the TCRdb table lists in-frame clones only, not all of them. The sample includes approximately 60,000 clones, roughly 94% of them seen just once. The germline V gene has CDR1 MNHNS and CDR2 SASEGT. The length of the CDR3 is 14 residues. V gave up 3 bases and J gave up 1 base, with 6 bases separating them. Sequenced material: CD8+ T cells from peripheral blood mononuclear cells, taken in the third trimester of pregnancy. The genes are TRBV6-1 and TRBJ2-2, with TRBD2 as a possible D gene (6 bases). The source is a female donor with multiple sclerosis, enrolled in a pregnancy study. The CDR3 protein is CASSDGGNTGELFF. CDR3 sequence (DNA): TGTGCCAGCAGTGACGGGGGGAACACCGGGGAGCTGTTTTTT.